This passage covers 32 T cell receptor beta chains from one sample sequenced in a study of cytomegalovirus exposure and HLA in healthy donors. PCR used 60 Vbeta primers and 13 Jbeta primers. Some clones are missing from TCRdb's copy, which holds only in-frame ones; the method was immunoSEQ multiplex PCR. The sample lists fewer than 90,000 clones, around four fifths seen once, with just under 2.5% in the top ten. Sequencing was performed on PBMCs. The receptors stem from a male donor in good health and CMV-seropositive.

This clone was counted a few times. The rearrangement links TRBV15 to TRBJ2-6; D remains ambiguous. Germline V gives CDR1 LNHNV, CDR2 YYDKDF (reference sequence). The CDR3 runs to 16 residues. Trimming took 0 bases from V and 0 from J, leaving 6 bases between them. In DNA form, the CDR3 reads TGTGCCACCAGCAGAGATCAGTACTCTGGGGCCAACGTCCTGACTTTC. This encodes CATSRDQYSGANVLTF. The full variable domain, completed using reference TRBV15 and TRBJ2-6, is DAMVIQNPRYQVTQFGKPVTLSCSQTLNHNVMYWYQQKSSQAPKLLFHYYDKDFNNEADTPDNFQSRRPNTSFCFLDIRSPGLGDTAMYLCATSRDQYSGANVLTFGAGSRLTVL.

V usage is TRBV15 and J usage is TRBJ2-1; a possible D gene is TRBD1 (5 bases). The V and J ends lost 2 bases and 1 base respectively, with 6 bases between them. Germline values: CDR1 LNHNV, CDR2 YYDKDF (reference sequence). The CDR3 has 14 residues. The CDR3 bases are TGTGCCACCAGCAGACAGGGATCCTACAATGAGCAGTTCTTC. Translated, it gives CATSRQGSYNEQFF.

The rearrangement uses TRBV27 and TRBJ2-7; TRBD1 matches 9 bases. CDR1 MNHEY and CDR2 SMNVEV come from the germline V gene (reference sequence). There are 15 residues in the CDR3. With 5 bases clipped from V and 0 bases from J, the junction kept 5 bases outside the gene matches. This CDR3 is CASSVGTGPSYEQYF. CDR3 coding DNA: TGTGCCAGCAGTGTCGGGACAGGGCCCTCCTACGAGCAGTACTTC.

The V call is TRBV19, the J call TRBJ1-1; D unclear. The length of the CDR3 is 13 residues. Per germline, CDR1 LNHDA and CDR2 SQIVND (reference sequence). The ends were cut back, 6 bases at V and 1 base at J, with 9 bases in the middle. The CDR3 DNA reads TGTGCCAGTAGATTCTCAGGGAACACTGAAGCTTTCTTT. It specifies CASRFSGNTEAFF. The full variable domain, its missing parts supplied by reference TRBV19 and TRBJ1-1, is DGGITQSPKYLFRKEGQNVTLSCEQNLNHDAMYWYRQDPGQGLRLIYYSQIVNDFQKGDIAEGYSVSREKKESFPLTVTSAQKNPTAFYLCASRFSGNTEAFFGQGTRLTVV.

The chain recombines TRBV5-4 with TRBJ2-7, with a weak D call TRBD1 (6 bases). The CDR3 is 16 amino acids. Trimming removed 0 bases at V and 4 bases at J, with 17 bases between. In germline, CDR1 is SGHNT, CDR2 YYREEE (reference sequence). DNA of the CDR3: TGTGCCAGCAGCTTGGGACAGGAGTTACACCTATACGAGCAGTACTTC. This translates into CASSLGQELHLYEQYF.

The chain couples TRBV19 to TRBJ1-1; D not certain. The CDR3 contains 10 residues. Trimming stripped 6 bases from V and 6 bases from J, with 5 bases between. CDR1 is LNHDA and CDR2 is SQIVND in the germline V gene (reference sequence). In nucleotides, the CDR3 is TGTGCCAGTAGGGCATCTGAAGCTTTCTTT. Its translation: CASRASEAFF.

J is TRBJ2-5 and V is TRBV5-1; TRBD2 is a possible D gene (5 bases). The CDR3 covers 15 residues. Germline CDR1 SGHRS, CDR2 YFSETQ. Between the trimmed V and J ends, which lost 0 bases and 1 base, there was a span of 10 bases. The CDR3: CASSLGQLAQETQYF. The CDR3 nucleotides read TGCGCCAGCAGCTTGGGGCAGCTAGCCCAAGAGACCCAGTACTTC.

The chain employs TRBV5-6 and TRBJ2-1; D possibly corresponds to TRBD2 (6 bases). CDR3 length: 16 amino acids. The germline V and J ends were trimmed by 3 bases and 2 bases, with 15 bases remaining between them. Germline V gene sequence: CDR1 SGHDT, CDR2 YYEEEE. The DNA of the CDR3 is TGTGCCAGCAGCTGGGACTTGAAGGGGACCTACAATGAGCAGTTCTTC. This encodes CASSWDLKGTYNEQFF. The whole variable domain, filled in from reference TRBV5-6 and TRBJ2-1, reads DAGVTQSPTHLIKTRGQQVTLRCSPKSGHDTVSWYQQALGQGPQFIFQYYEEEERQRGNFPDRFSGHQFPNYSSELNVNALLLGDSALYLCASSWDLKGTYNEQFFGPGTRLTVL.

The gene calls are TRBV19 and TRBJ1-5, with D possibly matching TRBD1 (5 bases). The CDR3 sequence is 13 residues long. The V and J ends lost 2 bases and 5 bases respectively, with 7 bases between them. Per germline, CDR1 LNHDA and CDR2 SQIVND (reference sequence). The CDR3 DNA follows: TGTGCCAGTAGTATACAGGGTGATCAGCCCCAGCATTTT. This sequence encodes CASSIQGDQPQHF.

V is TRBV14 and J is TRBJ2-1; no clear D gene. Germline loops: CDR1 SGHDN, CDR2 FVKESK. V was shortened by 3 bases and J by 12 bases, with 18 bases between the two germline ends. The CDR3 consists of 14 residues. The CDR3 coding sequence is TGTGCCAGCAGCCATCGTGGCATCATTTCGGGGCAGTTCTTC. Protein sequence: CASSHRGIISGQFF.

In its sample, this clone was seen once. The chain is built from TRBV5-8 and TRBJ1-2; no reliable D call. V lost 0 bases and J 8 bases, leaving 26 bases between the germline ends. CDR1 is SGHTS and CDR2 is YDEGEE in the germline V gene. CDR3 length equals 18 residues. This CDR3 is CASSLGIPGRRRTGGYTF. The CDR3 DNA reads TGTGCCAGCAGCTTGGGGATCCCTGGCAGACGACGAACGGGAGGCTACACCTTC.

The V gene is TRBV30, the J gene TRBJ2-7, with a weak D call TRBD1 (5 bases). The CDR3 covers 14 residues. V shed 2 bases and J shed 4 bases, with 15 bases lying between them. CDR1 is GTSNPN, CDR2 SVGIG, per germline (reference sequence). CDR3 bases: TGTGCCTGGAGTCTTAAAGGGGTAAGGTACGAGCAGTACTTC. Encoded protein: CAWSLKGVRYEQYF. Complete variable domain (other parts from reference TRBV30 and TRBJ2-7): SQTIHQWPATLVQPVGSPLSLECTVEGTSNPNLYWYRQAAGRGLQLLFYSVGIGQISSEVPQNLSASRPQDRQFILSSKKLLLSDSGFYLCAWSLKGVRYEQYFGPGTRLTVT.

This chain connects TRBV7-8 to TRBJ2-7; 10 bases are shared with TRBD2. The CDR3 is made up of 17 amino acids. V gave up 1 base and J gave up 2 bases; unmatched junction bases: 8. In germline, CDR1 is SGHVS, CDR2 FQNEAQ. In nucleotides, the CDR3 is TGTGCCAGCAGCTTAGAGGTACTAGCGGGGCGAACCTACGAGCAGTACTTC. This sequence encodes CASSLEVLAGRTYEQYF. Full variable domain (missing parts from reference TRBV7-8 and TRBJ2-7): GAGVSQSPRYKVAKRGQDVALRCDPISGHVSLFWYQQALGQGPEFLTYFQNEAQLDKSGLPSDRFFAERPEGSVSTLKIQRTQQEDSAVYLCASSLEVLAGRTYEQYFGPGTRLTVT.

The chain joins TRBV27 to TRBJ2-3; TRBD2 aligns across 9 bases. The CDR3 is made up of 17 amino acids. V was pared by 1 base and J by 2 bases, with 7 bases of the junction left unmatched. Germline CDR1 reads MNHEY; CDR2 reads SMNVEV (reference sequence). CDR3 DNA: TGTGCCAGCAGTTTATTGGGCGGGAGGGGGAACACAGATACGCAGTATTTT. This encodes CASSLLGGRGNTDTQYF.

CDR3: CAIQHPDRHEQYF. The DNA for the CDR3 is TGTGCCATCCAACACCCGGACAGGCACGAGCAGTACTTC. The chain employs TRBV10-3 and TRBJ2-7, with TRBD1 identical over 7 bases. This CDR3 has 13 residues. Germline V gene data show CDR1 as ENHRY and CDR2 as SYGVKD. Trimming cost V 8 bases and J 5 bases; bases outside gene matches: 9.

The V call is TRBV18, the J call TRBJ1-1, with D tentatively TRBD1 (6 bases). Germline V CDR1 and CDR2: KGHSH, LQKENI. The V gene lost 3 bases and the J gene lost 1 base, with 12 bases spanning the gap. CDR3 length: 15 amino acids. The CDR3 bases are TGTGCCAGCTCACCCACAGGACAGCCGAACACTGAAGCTTTCTTT. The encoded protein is CASSPTGQPNTEAFF.

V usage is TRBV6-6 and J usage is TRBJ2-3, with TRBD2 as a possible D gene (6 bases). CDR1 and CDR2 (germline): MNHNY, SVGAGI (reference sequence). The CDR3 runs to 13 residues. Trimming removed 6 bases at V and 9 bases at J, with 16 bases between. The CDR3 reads CASRSPDYQTQYF. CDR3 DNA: TGTGCCAGCAGGTCCCCGGACTATCAAACGCAGTATTTT.

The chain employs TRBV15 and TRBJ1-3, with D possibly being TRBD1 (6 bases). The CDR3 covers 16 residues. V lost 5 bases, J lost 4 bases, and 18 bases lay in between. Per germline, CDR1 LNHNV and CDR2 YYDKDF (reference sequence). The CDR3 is CATSAGLGQLGNTIYF. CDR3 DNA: TGTGCCACCAGCGCCGGACTTGGACAGCTCGGAAACACCATATATTTT.

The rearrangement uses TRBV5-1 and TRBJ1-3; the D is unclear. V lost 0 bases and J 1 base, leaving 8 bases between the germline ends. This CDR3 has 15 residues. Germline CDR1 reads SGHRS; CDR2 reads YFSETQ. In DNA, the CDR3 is TGCGCCAGCAGCTTGGGGCCGAATTCTGGAAACACCATATATTTT. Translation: CASSLGPNSGNTIYF. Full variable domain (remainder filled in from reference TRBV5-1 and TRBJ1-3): KAGVTQTPRYLIKTRGQQVTLSCSPISGHRSVSWYQQTPGQGLQFLFEYFSETQRNKGNFPGRFSGRQFSNSRSEMNVSTLELGDSALYLCASSLGPNSGNTIYFGEGSWLTVV.

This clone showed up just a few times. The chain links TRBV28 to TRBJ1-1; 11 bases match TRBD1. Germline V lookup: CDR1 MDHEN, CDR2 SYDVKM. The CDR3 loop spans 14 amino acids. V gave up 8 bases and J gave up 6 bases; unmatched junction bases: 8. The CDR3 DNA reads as TGTGCCAGCTATGCCCCGGGACAGGGGGCTGAAGCTTTCTTT. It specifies CASYAPGQGAEAFF.

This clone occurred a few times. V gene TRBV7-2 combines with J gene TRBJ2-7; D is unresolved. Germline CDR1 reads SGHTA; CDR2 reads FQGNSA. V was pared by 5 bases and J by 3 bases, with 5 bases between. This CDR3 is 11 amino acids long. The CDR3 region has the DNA TGTGCCAGCAGCGCGCTCTACGAGCAGTACTTC. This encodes CASSALYEQYF.

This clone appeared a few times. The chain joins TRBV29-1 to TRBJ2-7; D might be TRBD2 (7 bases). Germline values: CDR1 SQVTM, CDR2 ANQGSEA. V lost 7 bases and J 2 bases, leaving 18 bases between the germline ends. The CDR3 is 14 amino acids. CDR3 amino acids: CSAGGGGGTYEQYF. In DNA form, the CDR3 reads TGCAGCGCCGGGGGCGGCGGGGGAACCTACGAGCAGTACTTC.

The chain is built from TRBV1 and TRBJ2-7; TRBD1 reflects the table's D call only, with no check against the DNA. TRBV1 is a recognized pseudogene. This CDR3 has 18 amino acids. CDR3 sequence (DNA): TGCACCAGCAGCCAAACCTTTCGGGACAGGGGGTCCCCCTACGAGCAGTACTTC. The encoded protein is CTSSQTFRDRGSPYEQYF.

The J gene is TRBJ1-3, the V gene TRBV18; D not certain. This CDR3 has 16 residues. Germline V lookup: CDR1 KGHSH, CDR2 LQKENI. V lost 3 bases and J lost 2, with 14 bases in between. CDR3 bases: TGTGCCAGCTCACCTTTAAGCCCAGGCCCTGGAAACACCATATATTTT. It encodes CASSPLSPGPGNTIYF.

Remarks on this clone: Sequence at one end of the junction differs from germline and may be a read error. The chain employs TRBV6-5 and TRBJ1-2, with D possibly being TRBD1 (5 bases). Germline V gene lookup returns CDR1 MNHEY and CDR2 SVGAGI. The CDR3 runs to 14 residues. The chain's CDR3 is CASSYGGSKYGYTF. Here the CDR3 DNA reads TGTGCCAGCAGTTACGGGGGGTCTAAGTATGGCTACACCTTC.

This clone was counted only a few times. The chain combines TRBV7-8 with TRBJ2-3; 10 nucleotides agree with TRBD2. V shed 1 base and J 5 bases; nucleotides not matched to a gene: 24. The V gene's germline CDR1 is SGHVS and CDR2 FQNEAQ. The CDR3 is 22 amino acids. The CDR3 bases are TGTGCCAGCAGCTTAGTGCTTGTCCTCGGGACTAGCGTCAACCCACAGCGAGATACGCAGTATTTT. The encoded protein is CASSLVLVLGTSVNPQRDTQYF.

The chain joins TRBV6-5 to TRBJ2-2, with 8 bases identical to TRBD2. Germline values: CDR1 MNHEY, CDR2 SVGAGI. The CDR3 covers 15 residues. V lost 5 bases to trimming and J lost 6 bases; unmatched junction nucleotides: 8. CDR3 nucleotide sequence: TGTGCCAGCAGTCGAGTGAGCGGGAGTCCCGGGGAGCTGTTTTTT. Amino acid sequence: CASSRVSGSPGELFF.

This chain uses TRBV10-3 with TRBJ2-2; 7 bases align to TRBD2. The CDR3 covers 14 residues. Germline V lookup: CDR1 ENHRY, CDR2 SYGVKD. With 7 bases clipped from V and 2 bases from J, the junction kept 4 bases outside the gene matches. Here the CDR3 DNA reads TGTGCCATCAAAACGGGACTAAACACCGGGGAGCTGTTTTTT. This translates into CAIKTGLNTGELFF.

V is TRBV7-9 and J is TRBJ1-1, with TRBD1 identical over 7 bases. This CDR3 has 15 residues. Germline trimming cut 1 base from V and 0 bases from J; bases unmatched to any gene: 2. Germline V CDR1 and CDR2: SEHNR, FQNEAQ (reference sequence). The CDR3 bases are TGTGCCAGCAGCTTAGGACAGGGAATGAACACTGAAGCTTTCTTT. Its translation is CASSLGQGMNTEAFF. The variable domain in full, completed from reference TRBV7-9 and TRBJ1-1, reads DTGVSQNPRHKITKRGQNVTFRCDPISEHNRLYWYRQTLGQGPEFLTYFQNEAQLEKSRLLSDRFSAERPKGSFSTLEIQRTEQGDSAMYLCASSLGQGMNTEAFFGQGTRLTVV.

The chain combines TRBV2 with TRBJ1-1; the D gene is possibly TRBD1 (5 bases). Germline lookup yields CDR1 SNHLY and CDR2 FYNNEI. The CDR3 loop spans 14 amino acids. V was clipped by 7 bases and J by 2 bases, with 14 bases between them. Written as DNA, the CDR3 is TGTGCCAGCACCGACAGACGACCAAACACTGAAGCTTTCTTT. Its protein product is CASTDRRPNTEAFF.

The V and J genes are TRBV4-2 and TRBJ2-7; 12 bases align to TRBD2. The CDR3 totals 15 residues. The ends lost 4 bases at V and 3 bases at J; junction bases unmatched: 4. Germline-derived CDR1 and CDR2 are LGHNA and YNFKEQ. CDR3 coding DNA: TGTGCCAGCAGCCCCCCGGGACTAGCGGGCTACGAGCAGTACTTC. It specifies CASSPPGLAGYEQYF.

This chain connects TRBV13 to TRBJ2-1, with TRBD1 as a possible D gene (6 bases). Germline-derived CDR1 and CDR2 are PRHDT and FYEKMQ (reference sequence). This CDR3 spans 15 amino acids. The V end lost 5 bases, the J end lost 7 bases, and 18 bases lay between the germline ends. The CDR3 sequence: CASSQPPGQTNEQFF. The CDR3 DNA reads TGTGCCAGCAGCCAACCCCCCGGACAGACAAATGAGCAGTTCTTC.